These 9 T cell receptor beta chains came from one sample sequenced in a study of CD8 T cells in ankylosing spondylitis. These TCRs' antigens remain unknown. TCRdb re-called the 5' RACE reads through MiXCR, storing one row per CDR3 protein. The profile shows 750,000 to 850,000 distinct CDR3 sequences, approximately 12% of them singletons. The study, taken as a whole, reports: Characteristic of ankylosing spondylitis blood, it appeared, was a TCR beta motif comprising roughly eight highly homologous variants.

Sequencing used blood, either unsorted or a sorted T cell fraction (not recorded which). The receptors derive from a male donor with ankylosing spondylitis.

This clonotype was seen repeatedly, ten times or more. The chain has TRBV6-2 or TRBV6-3 and TRBJ1-5; no definite D call. Germline loops: CDR1 MNHEY, CDR2 SVGEGT. The CDR3 length is 15 residues. Deletions cut 6 bases from V and 6 bases from J, with 18 bases between. The CDR3 here is CASSQSPVSVQPQHF. The CDR3 region has the DNA TGTGCCAGCAGCCAAAGCCCCGTGTCGGTTCAGCCCCAGCATTTT.

V gene TRBV7-2 combines with J gene TRBJ2-1; D unclear. This CDR3 has 13 residues. V lost 3 bases and J 9 bases, leaving 12 bases between the germline ends. Germline V gene data show CDR1 as SGHTA and CDR2 as FQGNSA. CDR3 bases: TGTGCCAGCAGCTTGAGTTTCGGGCTTGAGCAGTTCTTC. This codes for CASSLSFGLEQFF. The full variable domain, completed using reference TRBV7-2 and TRBJ2-1, is GAGVSQSPSNKVTEKGKDVELRCDPISGHTALYWYRQSLGQGLEFLIYFQGNSAPDKSGLPSDRFSAERTGGSVSTLTIQRTQQEDSAVYLCASSLSFGLEQFFGPGTRLTVL.

This clonotype appeared a few times. V usage is TRBV20-1 and J usage is TRBJ1-4; possibly TRBD1 for D (5 bases). Per germline, CDR1 DFQATT and CDR2 SNEGSKA (reference sequence). V lost 0 bases to trimming and J lost 4 bases, with 12 bases between them. This CDR3 has 15 residues. CDR3 protein: CSARDQGDLNEKLFF. For the CDR3, the DNA is TGCAGTGCTAGAGATCAAGGGGACCTTAATGAAAAACTGTTTTTT.

This clonotype was counted only a few times. In DNA, the CDR3 is TGCGCCAGCAGCACGGGACAGGGAAGCTCCTATAATTCACCCCTCCACTTT. The encoded protein is CASSTGQGSSYNSPLHF. The chain has TRBV5-1 and TRBJ1-6; 9 positions match TRBD1. There are 17 residues in the CDR3. V was clipped by 4 bases and J by 0 bases; unmatched bases: 5. The germline CDR1 and CDR2 sequences are SGHRS and YFSETQ.

In its sample, this clonotype was seen a few times. The rearrangement uses TRBV5-1 and TRBJ2-5; 9 bases are shared with TRBD1. The germline V gene encodes CDR1 SGHRS and CDR2 YFSETQ. Losses at the gene ends were 4 bases for V and 1 base for J; bases not matched to a gene: 2. This CDR3 has 14 amino acids. The CDR3 loop is CASSGTGSQETQYF. In DNA, the CDR3 is TGCGCCAGCAGCGGGACAGGGAGCCAAGAGACCCAGTACTTC.

The chain combines TRBV5-5 with TRBJ1-2, with TRBD1 as a possible D gene (6 bases). The CDR3 is made up of 15 amino acids. Per the germline V gene, CDR1 is SGHKS and CDR2 is YYEKEE (reference sequence). Trimming took off 2 bases at V and 7 bases at J, with 18 bases between the two ends. DNA for the CDR3: TGTGCCAGCAGCTTCCAAGGACAGAATTTCGGTGGCTACACCTTC. Its translation is CASSFQGQNFGGYTF.

This clonotype was found a few times. The chain employs TRBV6-1 and TRBJ1-2; D may be TRBD1 (6 bases). The CDR3 has 14 residues. The V end was cut by 5 bases, the J end by 6 bases, with 16 bases between. Germline V gives CDR1 MNHNS, CDR2 SASEGT. CDR3 amino acids: CASSRLFGGDGYTF. CDR3 in DNA: TGTGCCAGCAGTCGCTTATTCGGGGGCGATGGCTACACCTTC.

The sample holds a few counts of this clonotype. This chain links TRBV28 with TRBJ1-2, with a weak D call TRBD1 (6 bases). The CDR3 spans 15 residues. Trimming took 3 bases from V and 2 from J, leaving 13 bases between them. CDR1 is MDHEN, CDR2 SYDVKM, per germline. CDR3 in DNA: TGTGCCAGCAGTTTTTCCCAGGGGCGGAACTATGGCTACACCTTC. Protein: CASSFSQGRNYGYTF.

This clonotype was detected only a few times. V usage is TRBV6-2 or TRBV6-3 and J usage is TRBJ1-2; weak D call: TRBD1 (6 bases). From germline, CDR1 is MNHEY and CDR2 SVGEGT. V was cut by 5 bases and J by 1 base, with 11 bases left in between. CDR3 length: 14 residues. CDR3 nucleotide sequence: TGTGCCAGCAGTCAGAGGGGACATAACTATGGCTACACCTTC. This translates into CASSQRGHNYGYTF.